This T cell receptor (beta chain) was sequenced during a study of T and B cells in COVID-19 patients. Study overall: Blood was sampled from COVID-19 patients who were either actively infected or recovered. Critical illness requiring mechanical ventilation or extracorporeal membrane oxygenation affected three fifths of the roughly 20 active-infection patients. In the active-infection cohort, 18 of 20 patients had comorbidities linked to unfavorable COVID-19 outcome. The study, taken as a whole, reports: Exclusive to the recovered cohort were a few thousand TCR clusters, 31 of them with low generation probability.

The CDR3 is made up of 14 amino acids. Germline-derived CDR1 and CDR2 are LNHNV and YYDKDF (reference sequence). With 6 bases clipped from V and 0 bases from J, the junction kept 1 base outside the gene matches. TRB was amplified from about 250-500 ng of blood genomic DNA. BIOMED2 TRB-A/B primer pools were used in multiplex TRB PCR. TCRdb analysed the multiplex PCR reads with MiXCR anew, one entry per CDR3 protein. The sample lists about 2,300 distinct CDR3 sequences, 25% to 30% occurring once. Of note for this clonotype: Its antigen is still unknown.

This receptor was obtained from a human donor with active COVID-19. The sequenced material came from blood. V usage is TRBV15 and J usage is TRBJ2-7, with 11 bases that match TRBD2. CDR3 sequence: CATRGLAGSYEQYF. The CDR3 bases are TGTGCCACCAGAGGACTAGCGGGCTCCTACGAGCAGTACTTC.